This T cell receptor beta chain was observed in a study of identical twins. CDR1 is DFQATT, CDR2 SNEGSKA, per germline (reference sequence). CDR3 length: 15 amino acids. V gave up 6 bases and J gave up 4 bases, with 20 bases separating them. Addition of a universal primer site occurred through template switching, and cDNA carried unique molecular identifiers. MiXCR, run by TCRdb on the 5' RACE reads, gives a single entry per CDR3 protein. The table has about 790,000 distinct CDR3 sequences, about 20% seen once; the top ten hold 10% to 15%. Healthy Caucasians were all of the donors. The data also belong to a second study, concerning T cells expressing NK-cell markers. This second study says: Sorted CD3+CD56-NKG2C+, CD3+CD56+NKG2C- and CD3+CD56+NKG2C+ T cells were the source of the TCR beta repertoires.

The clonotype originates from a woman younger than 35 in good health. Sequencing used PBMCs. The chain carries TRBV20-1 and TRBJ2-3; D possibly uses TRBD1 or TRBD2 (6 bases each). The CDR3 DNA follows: TGCAGTGCCCTCAGACCGGGGGCATTTGCAGATACGCAGTATTTT. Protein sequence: CSALRPGAFADTQYF.